This TCR beta chain was recorded in a study of CD8 T cell repertoires and HIV-1 epitope variants. Study-level information: Separate wells received one of Twenty-five Gag or Nef variant peptides. Study-level results: Fewer than ten TCR beta clonotypes were antigen-specific, roughly 6 apparently recognizing autologous or escape variants.

Of note for this clone: Its antigen remains unidentified.

Survey-depth immunoSEQ sequencing covered TCR beta CDR3 regions. Data came from immunoSEQ multiplex PCR; TCRdb stores just in-frame clones and leaves some out. Here the sample spans 4,500 to 6,500 clones, about 60% being singletons. Deletions cut 0 bases from V and 0 bases from J, with 8 bases between. This CDR3 comprises 16 residues. CDR1 and CDR2 (germline): MNHNS, SASEGT. Material: cultured CD8+ T cells derived from PBMCs. This TCR was sampled from a male donor with HIV. This chain connects TRBV6-1 to TRBJ1-4, with unresolved D. The DNA of the CDR3 is TGTGCCAGCAGTGAAGCCCCGGGTCCAACTAATGAAAAACTGTTTTTT. It translates to CASSEAPGPTNEKLFF.